This entry lists 24 T cell receptor beta chains sequenced from one sample in a study of control samples from healthy donors and cancer patients. The method was immunoSEQ multiplex PCR; TCRdb's version includes in-frame clones alone and lacks a portion of them. In the table there are 150,000 to 200,000 clones, more than 80% of which are singletons. The sequencing input was blood. The source is a man in his thirties or forties in good health.

This clone occurred a few times. This sequence joins TRBV28 and TRBJ1-2; tentatively, D is TRBD1 (5 bases). The CDR3 extends over 12 amino acids. The V gene lost 5 bases and the J gene lost 2 bases, with 6 bases spanning the gap. Germline V gives CDR1 MDHEN, CDR2 SYDVKM. CDR3 in amino acids: CASSAGNYGYTF. Here the CDR3 DNA reads TGTGCCAGCAGTGCAGGGAACTATGGCTACACCTTC.

The chain recombines TRBV11-2 with TRBJ2-4, with D tentatively TRBD1 (7 bases). Germline loops: CDR1 SGHAT, CDR2 FQNNGV. The length of the CDR3 is 14 residues. V gave up 4 bases and J gave up 6 bases, with 13 bases separating them. CDR3 in amino acids: CASSWAGGSNIQYF. The CDR3 region has the DNA TGTGCCAGCAGCTGGGCAGGGGGGTCAAACATTCAGTACTTC.

V and J are TRBV12-5 and TRBJ1-2, with a weak D call TRBD1 (5 bases). In germline, CDR1 is LGHNT, CDR2 FRNRAP. The CDR3 extends over 12 amino acids. The V and J ends lost 7 bases and 5 bases respectively, with 11 bases between them. The CDR3 is CASAQGGYGYTF. Written as DNA, the CDR3 is TGTGCTAGTGCTCAGGGTGGATATGGCTACACCTTC.

Points on this clone: This same CDR3 is encoded by further DNA sequences in the sample. V is TRBV11-2 and J is TRBJ1-1; maybe TRBD1 (6 bases). The CDR3 contains 13 residues. V was clipped by 0 bases and J by 14 bases, with 16 bases between them. The germline V gene has CDR1 SGHAT and CDR2 FQNNGV. The CDR3 reads CASSLERGAGAFF. In DNA form, the CDR3 reads TGTGCCAGCAGCTTAGAGAGGGGGGCCGGGGCCTTCTTT. Full variable domain (rest looked up from reference TRBV11-2 and TRBJ1-1): EAGVAQSPRYKIIEKRQSVAFWCNPISGHATLYWYQQILGQGPKLLIQFQNNGVVDDSQLPKDRFSAERLKGVDSTLKIQPAKLEDSAVYLCASSLERGAGAFFGQGTRLTVV.

This chain joins TRBV5-1 and TRBJ1-2; TRBD1 matches at 7 bases. Trimming at V came to 2 bases and at J to 4 bases, leaving 5 bases not matched to a gene. Per the germline V gene, CDR1 is SGHRS and CDR2 is YFSETQ. There are 14 residues in the CDR3. The CDR3 spells CASSFGDRAYGYTF. CDR3 coding DNA: TGCGCCAGCAGCTTCGGGGACAGAGCCTATGGCTACACCTTC.

The gene calls are TRBV15 and TRBJ1-2; possible D gene TRBD1, 6 bases. The germline V gene encodes CDR1 LNHNV and CDR2 YYDKDF (reference sequence). The ends were cut back, 0 bases at V and 8 bases at J, with 13 bases in the middle. This CDR3 has 14 amino acids. This chain's CDR3 is CATSRDTGRDGYTF. The CDR3, as DNA: TGTGCCACCAGCAGAGATACAGGGAGGGACGGCTACACCTTC.

This chain connects TRBV11-2 to TRBJ1-4, with 8 bases lining up with TRBD1. V was pared by 5 bases and J by 7 bases, with 9 bases of the junction left unmatched. Looked up from germline, CDR1 is SGHAT and CDR2 is FQNNGV. The CDR3 is made up of 15 amino acids. The CDR3: CASSPGPDRVEKLFF. CDR3 coding DNA: TGTGCCAGCAGCCCCGGCCCGGACAGGGTTGAAAAACTGTTTTTT. Variable domain in full (rest from reference TRBV11-2 and TRBJ1-4): EAGVAQSPRYKIIEKRQSVAFWCNPISGHATLYWYQQILGQGPKLLIQFQNNGVVDDSQLPKDRFSAERLKGVDSTLKIQPAKLEDSAVYLCASSPGPDRVEKLFFGSGTQLSVL.

This rearrangement joins TRBV5-6 to TRBJ1-2; perhaps TRBD1 as D (6 bases). Germline-derived CDR1 and CDR2 are SGHDT and YYEEEE. Trimming stripped 2 bases from V and 7 bases from J, with 18 bases between. The length of the CDR3 is 15 residues. The CDR3 loop reads CASSLEPGRGRGYTF. DNA for the CDR3: TGTGCCAGCAGCTTAGAGCCCGGCAGGGGCCGTGGCTACACCTTC. The full variable domain, rest sourced from reference TRBV5-6 and TRBJ1-2, is DAGVTQSPTHLIKTRGQQVTLRCSPKSGHDTVSWYQQALGQGPQFIFQYYEEEERQRGNFPDRFSGHQFPNYSSELNVNALLLGDSALYLCASSLEPGRGRGYTFGSGTRLTVV.

V usage is TRBV7-2 and J usage is TRBJ2-7; 8 bases line up with TRBD1. Germline V lookup: CDR1 SGHTA, CDR2 FQGNSA. CDR3 length: 14 residues. V trimming: 3 bases; J trimming: 6 bases; junction bases outside the gene matches: 7. CDR3 sequence reads: CASSFTGTGTEQYF. CDR3 DNA: TGTGCCAGCAGCTTTACCGGGACAGGAACCGAGCAGTACTTC.

This sequence joins TRBV7-3 and TRBJ2-5; weak D call: TRBD2 (6 bases). The V and J ends lost 4 bases and 5 bases respectively, with 11 bases between them. CDR1 is SGHTA, CDR2 FQGTGA, per germline. This CDR3 has 13 residues. The CDR3 nucleotides read TGTGCCAGCAGCTGGGGGGTGCGGGAGACCCAGTACTTC. This translates into CASSWGVRETQYF.

The genes are TRBV7-9 and TRBJ1-6, with D unclear. V was cut by 0 bases and J by 10 bases, with 16 bases left in between. This CDR3 comprises 16 residues. Per the germline V gene, CDR1 is SEHNR and CDR2 is FQNEAQ (reference sequence). CDR3 loop: CASSLASGISGSPLHF. The DNA of the CDR3 is TGTGCCAGCAGCTTAGCGTCCGGGATCAGCGGGTCACCCCTCCACTTT.

V and J are TRBV2 and TRBJ1-5; 9 bases map to TRBD1. CDR1 and CDR2 from the germline V gene are SNHLY and FYNNEI. V lost 4 bases, J lost 4 bases, and 5 bases stayed unmatched. The CDR3 runs 15 residues. The CDR3 is CASSVGQGRNQPQHF. CDR3 DNA: TGTGCCAGCAGTGTTGGACAGGGGCGAAATCAGCCCCAGCATTTT.

This chain connects TRBV19 to TRBJ1-2, with 10 bases fitting TRBD1. The CDR3 spans 13 residues. Unmatched junction bases numbered 8, after V lost 5 bases and J lost 11 bases. Germline CDR1 LNHDA, CDR2 SQIVND (reference sequence). The CDR3 bases are TGTGCCAGTAGTGGCGGGACAGGGGATAGATACACCTTC. Translated: CASSGGTGDRYTF.

V usage is TRBV11-2 and J usage is TRBJ1-1, with TRBD1 identical over 7 bases. Germline V gene sequence: CDR1 SGHAT, CDR2 FQNNGV. This CDR3 contains 15 residues. J gave up 1 base and V 2 bases, and 4 bases lay outside the gene matches. The CDR3 is CASSLPRGGNTEAFF. CDR3 nucleotides: TGTGCCAGCAGCTTACCCAGGGGGGGGAACACTGAAGCTTTCTTT. Filled out from reference TRBV11-2 and TRBJ1-1, the complete variable domain reads EAGVAQSPRYKIIEKRQSVAFWCNPISGHATLYWYQQILGQGPKLLIQFQNNGVVDDSQLPKDRFSAERLKGVDSTLKIQPAKLEDSAVYLCASSLPRGGNTEAFFGQGTRLTVV.

V is TRBV2 and J is TRBJ1-5; D gene ambiguous. V lost 7 bases to trimming and J lost 4 bases, with 8 bases between them. CDR1 and CDR2 from the germline V gene are SNHLY and FYNNEI. The CDR3 totals 12 residues. CDR3 sequence reads: CASTDGNQPQHF. Written as DNA, the CDR3 is TGTGCCAGCACCGACGGTAATCAGCCCCAGCATTTT.

The chain recombines TRBV19 with TRBJ1-1; TRBD1 is a possible D gene (6 bases). Germline V lookup: CDR1 LNHDA, CDR2 SQIVND (reference sequence). This CDR3 contains 14 residues. With 4 bases removed from V and 5 bases from J, the gap between germline ends came to 14 bases. DNA for the CDR3: TGTGCCAGTAGTACAACCACAGGGAAGACTGAAGCTTTCTTT. It is translated as CASSTTTGKTEAFF.

CDR3 bases: TGTGCCAGCAGCAAACGGGACAGAAGGGTCTATGGCTACACCTTC. Amino acid sequence: CASSKRDRRVYGYTF. V gene TRBV21-1 combines with J gene TRBJ1-2; TRBD1 was called by the table and not checked on the DNA. TRBV21-1 has pseudogene status. This CDR3 spans 15 amino acids.

V gene TRBV19 combines with J gene TRBJ2-7, with a weak D call TRBD2 (6 bases). CDR1 and CDR2 from the germline V gene are LNHDA and SQIVND (reference sequence). V dropped 1 base and J dropped 0 bases, with 7 bases sitting between them. The CDR3 covers 14 residues. The chain's CDR3 is CASSIAGDSYEQYF. The CDR3 DNA is TGTGCCAGTAGTATAGCGGGGGACTCCTACGAGCAGTACTTC.

The rearrangement links TRBV7-3 to TRBJ1-5; 8 positions match TRBD1. The CDR3 spans 20 residues. CDR1 SGHTA and CDR2 FQGTGA come from the germline V gene. The ends lost 1 base at V and 2 bases at J; junction bases unmatched: 16. DNA for the CDR3: TGTGCCAGCAGCTTAAAGGGCAGGGGGCGAAGGCGTAGAGGCAATCAGCCCCAGCATTTT. Its protein product is CASSLKGRGRRRRGNQPQHF.

This clone was recorded only once. The chain has TRBV19 and TRBJ1-5; perhaps TRBD1 as D (5 bases). Trimming removed 4 bases at V and 3 bases at J, with 10 bases between. Germline V gives CDR1 LNHDA, CDR2 SQIVND (reference sequence). The CDR3 runs to 14 residues. CDR3 residues: CASSTGPTNQPQHF. Here the CDR3 DNA reads TGTGCCAGTAGTACAGGGCCCACCAATCAGCCCCAGCATTTT.

The V call is TRBV5-1, the J call TRBJ2-4; D tentatively fits TRBD1 or TRBD2 (5 bases each). The germline CDR1 and CDR2 sequences are SGHRS and YFSETQ. This CDR3 has 13 amino acids. V dropped 7 bases and J dropped 3 bases, with 11 bases sitting between them. The CDR3 region has the DNA TGCGCCAGCCGGGGCGTTGACAAAAACATTCAGTACTTC. This sequence encodes CASRGVDKNIQYF.

This sequence joins TRBV27 and TRBJ1-1, with D unresolved. Germline V lookup: CDR1 MNHEY, CDR2 SMNVEV (reference sequence). Trimming left V 6 bases short and J 3 bases short, with 8 bases between. The CDR3 consists of 12 residues. Here the CDR3 DNA reads TGTGCCAGCAGCTCGGGCTACACTGAAGCTTTCTTT. This translates into CASSSGYTEAFF.

The CDR3 loop is CASSLLVSGDGYTF. CDR3 bases: TGTGCCAGCAGCTTGTTAGTCTCAGGGGATGGCTACACCTTC. The chain recombines TRBV5-6 with TRBJ1-2, with D perhaps TRBD1 (6 bases). Trimming pared 1 base from V and 6 bases from J, leaving 13 bases between. Germline lookup yields CDR1 SGHDT and CDR2 YYEEEE. There are 14 residues in the CDR3. Full variable domain (missing parts from reference TRBV5-6 and TRBJ1-2): DAGVTQSPTHLIKTRGQQVTLRCSPKSGHDTVSWYQQALGQGPQFIFQYYEEEERQRGNFPDRFSGHQFPNYSSELNVNALLLGDSALYLCASSLLVSGDGYTFGSGTRLTVV.

The chain recombines TRBV28 with TRBJ2-5; TRBD2 is a possible D gene (5 bases). Trimming cost V 7 bases and J 5 bases, with 23 bases left between them. Germline-derived CDR1 and CDR2 are MDHEN and SYDVKM. The CDR3 totals 16 residues. CDR3 amino acids: CASITGQRRRGETQYF. DNA for the CDR3: TGTGCCAGCATTACGGGCCAGCGGAGACGAGGGGAGACCCAGTACTTC. Drawing the rest from reference TRBV28 and TRBJ2-5, the complete variable domain is DVKVTQSSRYLVKRTGEKVFLECVQDMDHENMFWYRQDPGLGLRLIYFSYDVKMKEKGDIPEGYSVSREKKERFSLILESASTNQTSMYLCASITGQRRRGETQYFGPGTRLLVL.